One and the same sample provided the 16 T cell receptor beta chains below, sequenced in a study of vaccination effects on CD4 cells after COVID-19 (dated by TCRdb to between 2021 and 2023). In the ViraFEST assay, PBMC were stimulated with viral peptide pools, and TCR sequencing was then used to find antigen-specific CD4+ T cell clonotypes based on their expansion. After around 11 days of culture, CD4+ T cells were isolated with the EasySep CD4+ T cell isolation kit. None of the healthy vaccine recipients had a prior SARS-CoV-2 infection, which was confirmed by nucleocapsid antibody tests that came back negative both before and after vaccination. Their cognate antigens are unknown. To prepare the library, the immunoSEQ multiplex PCR assay was applied. TCRdb carries this immuneACCESS record with in-frame sequences only. Its versions omit some clonotypes, under half of them owing to an unresolved V gene in the studies checked, with the rest unexplained. The sample table holds approximately 30,000 clones, of which 75% to 85% were seen once. The ten most abundant clones make up 30% of the sample.

The sample was CD4+ T cells from PBMCs cultured with SARS-CoV-2 spike peptides, taken before COVID-19 vaccination. This sample's cell subset or site label indicates: SARS-CoV-2 spike overlapping peptide pool stimulation. The receptor source for this set is a human donor who received a COVID-19 vaccine.

This chain uses TRBV29-1 with TRBJ1-4, with 8 bases lining up with TRBD1. Germline CDR1 SQVTM, CDR2 ANQGSEA. The J segment lost 7 bases and the V segment lost 3 bases, leaving 7 bases of the junction unmatched. This CDR3 comprises 14 residues. The CDR3 region has the DNA TGCAGCGTTGATAGTCCAGGGGGCGGTGAAAAACTGTTTTTT. This encodes CSVDSPGGGEKLFF. Based on the CDR3 plus reference TRBV29-1 and TRBJ1-4, the full variable domain is SAVISQKPSRDICQRGTSLTIQCQVDSQVTMMFWYRQQPGQSLTLIATANQGSEATYESGFVIDKFPISRPNLTFSTLTVSNMSPEDSSIYLCSVDSPGGGEKLFFGSGTQLSVL.

The gene calls are TRBV7-2 and TRBJ2-7, with D possibly being TRBD2 (7 bases). Germline V gene data show CDR1 as SGHTA and CDR2 as FQGNSA. The CDR3 sequence is 15 residues long. The V and J ends lost 4 bases and 3 bases respectively, with 16 bases between them. CDR3 DNA: TGTGCCAGCAGCTGGGGGAGGGGGGGCAACTACGAGCAGTACTTC. Translation gives CASSWGRGGNYEQYF.

The V and J genes are TRBV29-1 and TRBJ1-1; unclear D gene. The V gene's germline CDR1 is SQVTM and CDR2 ANQGSEA. This CDR3 has 15 amino acids. V was pared by 3 bases and J by 4 bases, with 18 bases between. The CDR3 DNA follows: TGCAGCGTTGATCGGGCCCTCACAGTGGGCACTGAAGCTTTCTTT. Protein sequence: CSVDRALTVGTEAFF.

V and J are TRBV4-2 and TRBJ1-4; no clear D. This CDR3 has 15 residues. Germline CDR1 reads LGHNA; CDR2 reads YNFKEQ. Trimming took off 1 base at V and 4 bases at J, with 10 bases between the two ends. The CDR3 DNA reads TGTGCCAGCAGCCAAGGCCGCCGGGGTAATGAAAAACTGTTTTTT. Its translation: CASSQGRRGNEKLFF.

V gene TRBV7-3 combines with J gene TRBJ1-1, with 7 positions matching TRBD1. Trimming at V came to 1 base and at J to 4 bases, leaving 9 bases not matched to a gene. CDR1 SGHTA and CDR2 FQGTGA come from the germline V gene. This CDR3 is 16 amino acids long. CDR3 DNA sequence: TGTGCCAGCAGCTTAAGAGGAGGGGGCAAAAGCACTGAAGCTTTCTTT. This translates into CASSLRGGGKSTEAFF.

This clone was recorded once. The chain recombines TRBV10-3 with TRBJ1-1; TRBD1 might be the D (6 bases). The ends were cut back, 6 bases at V and 7 bases at J, with 12 bases in the middle. Germline V gives CDR1 ENHRY, CDR2 SYGVKD. CDR3 length equals 12 residues. DNA for the CDR3: TGTGCCATCAGGAAACAGGGTGATGAAGCTTTCTTT. Protein: CAIRKQGDEAFF.

V is TRBV15 and J is TRBJ2-1; 10 nucleotides agree with TRBD2. V dropped 4 bases and J dropped 7; count of bases not matched to a gene: 7. The CDR3 is 15 amino acids. The germline V gene encodes CDR1 LNHNV and CDR2 YYDKDF (reference sequence). The CDR3 nucleotides read TGTGCCACCAGCACCTCTAGCGGGAGTAGAAATGAGCAGTTCTTC. It translates to CATSTSSGSRNEQFF.

J is TRBJ2-3 and V is TRBV14; D not certain. V lost 1 base to trimming and J lost 10 bases, with 12 bases between them. Germline values: CDR1 SGHDN, CDR2 FVKESK. This CDR3 has 13 amino acids. The DNA for the CDR3 is TGTGCCAGCAGCCAAGCCTTGGGTCCAGCGCAGTATTTT. Residues: CASSQALGPAQYF. The variable domain in full, completed from reference TRBV14 and TRBJ2-3, reads EAGVTQFPSHSVIEKGQTVTLRCDPISGHDNLYWYRRVMGKEIKFLLHFVKESKQDESGMPNNRFLAERTGGTYSTLKVQPAELEDSGVYFCASSQALGPAQYFGPGTRLTVL.

The rearrangement uses TRBV19 and TRBJ1-2; no clear D. V was shortened by 6 bases and J by 9 bases, with 20 bases between the two germline ends. Looked up from germline, CDR1 is LNHDA and CDR2 is SQIVND (reference sequence). The CDR3 sequence is 14 residues long. CDR3 sequence: CASSSTLIVGSYTF. DNA for the CDR3: TGTGCCAGTAGCAGTACCCTGATCGTTGGTAGCTACACCTTC.

The V call is TRBV19, the J call TRBJ1-5; the D gene is possibly TRBD1 (5 bases). The CDR3 is 14 residues long. The V gene's germline CDR1 is LNHDA and CDR2 SQIVND (reference sequence). V was cut by 3 bases and J by 4 bases, with 10 bases left in between. CDR3 loop: CASSIGHLNQPQHF. The CDR3 DNA reads TGTGCCAGTAGTATCGGACACCTTAATCAGCCCCAGCATTTT.

The chain carries TRBV24-1 and TRBJ2-1, with a possible D match to TRBD1 (6 bases). V was clipped by 5 bases and J by 0 bases, with 19 bases between them. Germline V gene data show CDR1 as KGHDR and CDR2 as SFDVKD. The CDR3 runs 18 residues. In nucleotides, the CDR3 is TGTGCCACCAGTGGACTCGATTGGACAGTCAACTCCTACAATGAGCAGTTCTTC. Translation gives CATSGLDWTVNSYNEQFF.

CDR3 sequence: CASSVQGANEQFF. CDR3 in DNA: TGTGCCAGCAGTGTTCAGGGGGCTAATGAGCAGTTCTTC. The chain combines TRBV2 with TRBJ2-1; TRBD1 matches 8 bases. Germline CDR1 SNHLY, CDR2 FYNNEI. V dropped 4 bases and J dropped 7; count of bases not matched to a gene: 3. The CDR3 is made up of 13 amino acids. The full variable domain, in which reference TRBV2 and TRBJ2-1 provide the parts outside the CDR3, is EPEVTQTPSHQVTQMGQEVILRCVPISNHLYFYWYRQILGQKVEFLVSFYNNEISEKSEIFDDQFSVERPDGSNFTLKIRSTKLEDSAMYFCASSVQGANEQFFGPGTRLTVL.

The chain is built from TRBV6-5 and TRBJ2-1, with D possibly TRBD2 on 5 matching bases. The CDR3 consists of 14 residues. V was shortened by 5 bases and J by 8 bases, with 16 bases between the two germline ends. CDR1 MNHEY and CDR2 SVGAGI come from the germline V gene. CDR3 sequence (DNA): TGTGCCAGCAGTCAACTAGGGCTTAAAGATGAGCAGTTCTTC. Encoded protein: CASSQLGLKDEQFF.

The V gene is TRBV6-5, the J gene TRBJ1-6, with TRBD1 identical over 7 bases. The germline CDR1 and CDR2 sequences are MNHEY and SVGAGI. The CDR3 extends over 14 amino acids. Germline trimming cut 3 bases from V and 7 bases from J; bases unmatched to any gene: 3. The CDR3 DNA sequence: TGTGCCAGCAGTTATGTAGGGGGCAATTCACCCCTCCACTTT. Translation gives CASSYVGGNSPLHF.

CDR3 DNA sequence: TGTGCCACGGGACTAGCGGGAGGGCGGTGGGGTGAGCAGTTCTTC. Its translation is CATGLAGGRWGEQFF. The V gene is TRBV19, the J gene TRBJ2-1; TRBD2 agrees at 16 bases. The trim removed 10 bases at V and 9 bases at J, leaving 9 bases unmatched. Germline-derived CDR1 and CDR2 are LNHDA and SQIVND (reference sequence). The CDR3 sequence is 15 residues long.

This clone was seen more than once but under ten times. This chain joins TRBV18 and TRBJ2-7; D ambiguous. Trimming shortened V by 2 bases and J by 2 bases, and 4 bases separated the two germline ends. This CDR3 is 12 amino acids long. Germline CDR1 and CDR2: KGHSH and LQKENI. The CDR3 coding sequence is TGTGCCAGCTCACCAAGCGCCTACGAGCAGTACTTC. This encodes CASSPSAYEQYF.